This TCR beta chain stems from a study of blood T cells in healthy people across ages. Germline assignment: CDR1 DFQATT and CDR2 SNEGSKA (reference sequence). The ends lost 2 bases at V and 5 bases at J; junction bases unmatched: 14. CDR3 length: 16 amino acids. Alongside a J-beta primer mix, a sample-barcoded 5' primer served in a second PCR lasting about 7 to 11 cycles. TCRdb called the 5' RACE reads again in MiXCR, with one record for every CDR3 protein. The table shows over 1,500,000 distinct CDR3 sequences, with roughly 50% occurring only once. The V call is TRBV20-1, the J call TRBJ2-5; 7 nucleotides agree with TRBD1. This TCR derives from a woman aged 35 to 49 in good health. Sequencing was performed on blood. The CDR3 DNA is TGCAGTGCTAGAAACCTAGCAGGGGGATCACTGGAGACCCAGTACTTC. Protein: CSARNLAGGSLETQYF.